Each of the 22 T cell receptor beta chains below was sequenced from the same sample in a study of blood T cell repertoires in COVID-19. Here immunoSEQ multiplex PCR was the method, and the copy in TCRdb shows in-frame clones only, minus some. The data show more than 200,000 clones, 65% to 90% seen once. Source material: peripheral blood. The receptors stem from a woman in her thirties or forties who had recovered from COVID-19.

A single count supports this clone. The genes are TRBV18 and TRBJ2-7; perhaps TRBD1 as D (5 bases). Trimming pared 2 bases from V and 4 bases from J, leaving 12 bases between. This CDR3 has 14 amino acids. Germline lookup yields CDR1 KGHSH and CDR2 LQKENI. Here the CDR3 DNA reads TGTGCCAGCTCACCAGTCCAGGGCCGTTACGAGCAGTACTTC. This translates into CASSPVQGRYEQYF.

V and J are TRBV24-1 and TRBJ1-1; no definite D call. This CDR3 comprises 13 residues. The V gene lost 4 bases and the J gene lost 6 bases, with 11 bases spanning the gap. Per the germline V gene, CDR1 is KGHDR and CDR2 is SFDVKD. This chain's CDR3 is CATSEPGIPEAFF. The CDR3 nucleotides are TGTGCCACCAGTGAGCCCGGGATCCCTGAAGCTTTCTTT.

The gene calls are TRBV6-5 and TRBJ1-6; 10 bases map to TRBD1. Germline trimming cut 7 bases from V and 10 bases from J; bases unmatched to any gene: 10. Germline V gene data show CDR1 as MNHEY and CDR2 as SVGAGI. The CDR3 is made up of 15 amino acids. CDR3 in amino acids: CASTYLTGGGSPLHF. The DNA for the CDR3 is TGTGCCAGCACCTACTTGACAGGGGGCGGATCACCCCTCCACTTT.

The chain joins TRBV6-8 to TRBJ2-7, with D perhaps matching TRBD1 (5 bases). Germline V gives CDR1 MNHGY, CDR2 SAAAGT. The V end lost 2 bases, the J end lost 2 bases, and 19 bases lay between the germline ends. The CDR3 spans 17 residues. The CDR3 sequence is CASSYPPTTEKPYEQYF. CDR3 nucleotides: TGTGCCAGCAGTTACCCGCCTACGACAGAAAAGCCCTACGAGCAGTACTTC.

The rearrangement links TRBV14 to TRBJ1-6; possible D gene TRBD1, 5 bases. V lost 4 bases and J 7 bases, leaving 8 bases between the germline ends. The CDR3 loop spans 13 amino acids. Germline lookup yields CDR1 SGHDN and CDR2 FVKESK. The CDR3 is CASSLNRNSPLHF. CDR3 sequence (DNA): TGTGCCAGCAGCCTCAACAGGAATTCACCCCTCCACTTT.

This clone showed up just once. The chain links TRBV11-2 to TRBJ2-5; the match to TRBD1 covers 7 bases. V was pared by 3 bases and J by 4 bases, with 5 bases of the junction left unmatched. Germline-derived CDR1 and CDR2 are SGHAT and FQNNGV. CDR3 length equals 14 residues. This CDR3 is CASSFSGQAETQYF. DNA for the CDR3: TGTGCCAGCAGCTTCTCTGGACAGGCAGAGACCCAGTACTTC.

This clone was counted between two and nine times. The sample has other DNA sequences that encode this CDR3 too. The rearrangement uses TRBV11-3 and TRBJ2-7; D gene unclear. Germline values: CDR1 SGHNT, CDR2 YENEEA. This CDR3 contains 13 residues. Trimming pared 1 base from V and 3 bases from J, leaving 7 bases between. This CDR3 reads CASSLGQNYEQYF. DNA for the CDR3: TGTGCCAGCAGCTTAGGCCAGAACTACGAGCAGTACTTC.

This clone has just one count. The rearrangement uses TRBV7-2 and TRBJ1-1, with unresolved D. The germline gives CDR1 SGHTA, CDR2 FQGNSA. The CDR3 length is 14 residues. V lost 5 bases and J lost 0, with 10 bases in between. The CDR3 DNA follows: TGTGCCAGCAGCCCAAGAGGGTTGAACACTGAAGCTTTCTTT. It yields the protein CASSPRGLNTEAFF.

Of note for this clone: Distinct nucleotide sequences in the sample also encode this CDR3. This chain joins TRBV9 and TRBJ1-6, with 9 bases that match TRBD1. V lost 2 bases and J lost 5; bases outside the gene matches: 2. Germline loops: CDR1 SGDLS, CDR2 YYNGEE. The CDR3 consists of 15 residues. CDR3 protein: CASSVRDRDNSPLHF. In DNA form, the CDR3 reads TGTGCCAGCAGCGTCCGGGACAGGGATAATTCACCCCTCCACTTT.

This chain connects TRBV5-6 to TRBJ1-2; 9 positions match TRBD1. The CDR3 runs 18 residues. Germline CDR1 reads SGHDT; CDR2 reads YYEEEE. V lost 4 bases, J lost 8 bases, and 21 bases stayed unmatched. The CDR3 sequence: CASSLDPGGIQGAGGYTF. CDR3 DNA: TGTGCCAGCAGCCTGGACCCCGGGGGCATACAGGGGGCAGGCGGCTACACCTTC.

The chain combines TRBV19 with TRBJ2-7, with TRBD1 identical over 8 bases. This CDR3 region has 13 residues. V dropped 5 bases and J dropped 6; count of bases not matched to a gene: 6. CDR1 is LNHDA, CDR2 SQIVND, per germline (reference sequence). This CDR3 is CASSQDRAGEQYF. CDR3 nucleotide sequence: TGTGCCAGTAGTCAGGACAGGGCCGGCGAGCAGTACTTC.

The V and J genes are TRBV27 and TRBJ2-3; 9 bases are a match to TRBD1. The V and J ends lost 5 bases and 3 bases, in that order; junction bases with no gene match: 12. Looked up from germline, CDR1 is MNHEY and CDR2 is SMNVEV (reference sequence). This CDR3 has 17 amino acids. CDR3 amino acids: CASSPHPGTGMTDTQYF. CDR3 in DNA: TGTGCCAGCAGTCCGCACCCCGGGACAGGGATGACAGATACGCAGTATTTT.

This clone was counted only a few times. J is TRBJ1-3 and V is TRBV28; tentatively, D is TRBD1 (6 bases). V gave up 7 bases and J gave up 3 bases, with 13 bases separating them. The CDR3 has 14 amino acids. Germline assignment: CDR1 MDHEN and CDR2 SYDVKM. In nucleotides, the CDR3 is TGTGCCAGCACCTCCGGGACACTTGGAAACACCATATATTTT. Amino acid sequence: CASTSGTLGNTIYF. The whole variable domain, filled in from reference TRBV28 and TRBJ1-3, reads DVKVTQSSRYLVKRTGEKVFLECVQDMDHENMFWYRQDPGLGLRLIYFSYDVKMKEKGDIPEGYSVSREKKERFSLILESASTNQTSMYLCASTSGTLGNTIYFGEGSWLTVV.

The rearrangement uses TRBV5-1 and TRBJ2-7; tentative D call: TRBD1 (6 bases). CDR3 size: 13 residues. CDR1 SGHRS and CDR2 YFSETQ come from the germline V gene. With 4 bases removed from V and 4 bases from J, the gap between germline ends came to 12 bases. As DNA, the CDR3 is TGCGCCAGCAGCCGTTGGGGGCAGTACGAGCAGTACTTC. Translation gives CASSRWGQYEQYF.

The chain links TRBV5-6 to TRBJ2-1; D unresolved. Germline V gene lookup returns CDR1 SGHDT and CDR2 YYEEEE. V was cut by 3 bases and J by 10 bases, with 8 bases left in between. This CDR3 has 11 amino acids. CDR3 coding DNA: TGTGCCAGCAGCTACACTACCGAGCAGTTCTTC. Its protein product is CASSYTTEQFF.

The chain uses TRBV11-1 and TRBJ2-7; 7 bases map to TRBD2. The CDR3 has 15 amino acids. CDR1 and CDR2 from the germline V gene are SGHAT and FQDESV (reference sequence). Germline trimming cut 5 bases from V and 0 bases from J; bases unmatched to any gene: 7. In DNA form, the CDR3 reads TGTGCCAGCAGCCTATCGGGGGGTTCCTCCTACGAGCAGTACTTC. Translating gives CASSLSGGSSYEQYF.

The CDR3 nucleotides read TGTGCCAGCAGTGATGACAGGGGGCCTAATGAGCAGTTCTTC. The encoded protein is CASSDDRGPNEQFF. The rearrangement uses TRBV2 and TRBJ2-1, with 10 bases matching TRBD1. V was clipped by 3 bases and J by 7 bases; unmatched bases: 3. The CDR3 is 14 residues long. Germline CDR1 and CDR2: SNHLY and FYNNEI.

This clone was recorded only once. V gene TRBV9 combines with J gene TRBJ1-2; D perhaps matches TRBD1 (6 bases). The CDR3 covers 15 residues. V dropped 0 bases and J dropped 4 bases, with 13 bases sitting between them. Per the germline V gene, CDR1 is SGDLS and CDR2 is YYNGEE. The CDR3 loop is CASSVGWGLSYGYTF. The CDR3, as DNA: TGTGCCAGCAGCGTAGGGTGGGGGCTTAGCTATGGCTACACCTTC.

The rearrangement links TRBV5-1 to TRBJ2-5; TRBD1 is a possible D gene (7 bases). V was shortened by 0 bases and J by 3 bases, with 12 bases between the two germline ends. Germline V gene lookup returns CDR1 SGHRS and CDR2 YFSETQ. CDR3 length equals 15 residues. CDR3 sequence reads: CASSLAGGTEETQYF. CDR3 coding DNA: TGCGCCAGCAGCTTGGCCGGAGGGACAGAAGAGACCCAGTACTTC. The entire variable domain, with the rest obtained from reference TRBV5-1 and TRBJ2-5, is as follows: KAGVTQTPRYLIKTRGQQVTLSCSPISGHRSVSWYQQTPGQGLQFLFEYFSETQRNKGNFPGRFSGRQFSNSRSEMNVSTLELGDSALYLCASSLAGGTEETQYFGPGTRLLVL.

The V gene is TRBV7-8, the J gene TRBJ2-7, with 10 bases aligning to TRBD1. Germline V gene sequence: CDR1 SGHVS, CDR2 FQNEAQ. The CDR3 contains 14 residues. The V gene end was trimmed by 7 bases and the J gene end by 3 bases; junction bases not matched to a gene: 6. The CDR3 nucleotides are TGTGCCAGCACCAGGACAGGGGGTAACTACGAGCAGTACTTC. Protein: CASTRTGGNYEQYF.

CDR3 protein: CATSRVGGYLAKNIQYF. The CDR3 region has the DNA TGTGCCACCAGCAGAGTAGGGGGATATCTAGCCAAAAACATTCAGTACTTC. This sequence joins TRBV15 and TRBJ2-4; perhaps TRBD1 as D (6 bases). Trimming pared 1 base from V and 0 bases from J, leaving 13 bases between. The CDR3 is 17 amino acids. CDR1 and CDR2 from the germline V gene are LNHNV and YYDKDF (reference sequence).

This clone was counted a single time. The chain is built from TRBV6-2 or TRBV6-3 and TRBJ1-1; D might be TRBD1 (5 bases). The germline CDR1 and CDR2 sequences are MNHEY and SVGEGT. With 6 bases removed from V and 5 bases from J, the gap between germline ends came to 16 bases. The CDR3 runs to 14 residues. The CDR3 protein is CASSPRVLGTEAFF. Written as DNA, the CDR3 is TGTGCCAGCAGCCCCAGGGTCTTGGGGACTGAAGCTTTCTTT.